The T cell receptor (beta chain) described here comes from a study of T-cell memory formation after mild COVID-19. This clonotype appeared a few times. TCRdb recomputed calls from the 5' RACE reads with MiXCR, one row per CDR3 protein. The repertoire has 84,000 or so distinct CDR3 sequences, about 15% of them found once; the top ten carry 30% to 35%. Source material: PBMCs or a T cell subset sorted from them (not recorded which). The clonotype was recovered from an adult woman who had mild COVID-19 (a few samples of this study predate the infection). Cell type and time point are not known.

The CDR3 region has the DNA TGTGCCAGTAGTAAAGGAGACAGGGGTCCCGGGGAGCTGTTTTTT. It is translated as CASSKGDRGPGELFF. J is TRBJ2-2 and V is TRBV19; the match to TRBD1 covers 8 bases. This CDR3 region has 15 residues. Trimming at V came to 4 bases and at J to 6 bases, leaving 7 bases not matched to a gene. Germline assignment: CDR1 LNHDA and CDR2 SQIVND (reference sequence).